Shown below are 23 T cell receptor beta chains from a single sample sequenced in a study of CDR3 diversity in severe acne. One entry per CDR3 protein, called by TCRdb with MiXCR from the PCR reads. The sample consists of more than 80,000 distinct CDR3 sequences, 45% to 50% of them appearing once. The source material was blood. Source of these receptors: a male donor with severe acne vulgaris.

This clonotype was counted a few times. V usage is TRBV6-5 and J usage is TRBJ2-6; unclear D gene. CDR3 length equals 14 residues. V shed 6 bases and J shed 0 bases, with 6 bases lying between them. Per the germline V gene, CDR1 is MNHEY and CDR2 is SVGAGI. The CDR3 region is CASRRSSGANVLTF. DNA of the CDR3: TGTGCCAGCAGGCGCAGCTCTGGGGCCAACGTCCTGACTTTC.

The rearrangement joins TRBV12-3 or TRBV12-4 to TRBJ1-4; TRBD1 matches at 12 bases. CDR3 length: 14 amino acids. Germline trimming cut 7 bases from V and 8 bases from J; bases unmatched to any gene: 5. The CDR3 DNA follows: TGTGCCAGCAAGGGGACAGGGGGCGGCGAAAAACTGTTTTTT. This gives the protein CASKGTGGGEKLFF.

This clonotype was seen just once. The J gene is TRBJ2-7, the V gene TRBV20-1, with 10 positions matching TRBD2. The CDR3 consists of 15 residues. Germline CDR1 is DFQATT and CDR2 is SNEGSKA (reference sequence). Germline trimming cut 1 base from V and 4 bases from J; bases unmatched to any gene: 7. The CDR3 DNA reads as TGCAGTGCTAGAGGTGCTAGCGGGAGTGGTTACGAGCAGTACTTC. This gives the protein CSARGASGSGYEQYF.

Ten or more counts support this clonotype. The chain is built from TRBV24-1 and TRBJ2-5, with 7 bases lining up with TRBD1. CDR1 is KGHDR and CDR2 is SFDVKD in the germline V gene. The CDR3 loop spans 12 amino acids. V lost 12 bases to trimming and J lost 0 bases; unmatched junction nucleotides: 3. The CDR3 DNA sequence: TGTGCCGGGGGACAGTACCAAGAGACCCAGTACTTC. This sequence encodes CAGGQYQETQYF.

Many counts were recorded for this clonotype. The V call is TRBV6-1, the J call TRBJ2-7, with D perhaps TRBD1 (6 bases). The germline V and J ends were trimmed by 3 bases and 0 bases, with 9 bases remaining between them. This CDR3 comprises 14 residues. Germline-derived CDR1 and CDR2 are MNHNS and SASEGT. This CDR3 reads CASSEYRDSYEQYV. CDR3 bases: TGTGCCAGCAGTGAGTACAGGGACTCCTACGAGCAGTACGTC.

This clonotype was detected ten times or more. V gene TRBV12-3 or TRBV12-4 combines with J gene TRBJ2-1; no definite D call. The CDR3 is 11 amino acids. V was pared by 8 bases and J by 9 bases, with 11 bases between. The CDR3: CASAEASEQFF. CDR3 coding DNA: TGTGCCAGCGCCGAGGCGAGTGAGCAGTTCTTC.

The V and J genes are TRBV20-1 and TRBJ2-7, with 8 nucleotides matching TRBD2. V lost 0 bases, J lost 2 bases, and 9 bases stayed unmatched. Germline V gene data show CDR1 as DFQATT and CDR2 as SNEGSKA (reference sequence). There are 16 residues in the CDR3. The CDR3 region is CSARETSEANPYEQYF. As DNA, the CDR3 is TGCAGTGCTAGAGAGACTAGCGAGGCGAATCCCTACGAGCAGTACTTC.

J is TRBJ1-2 and V is TRBV15; no definite D call. Trimming shortened V by 0 bases and J by 8 bases, and 7 bases separated the two germline ends. This CDR3 spans 12 amino acids. CDR1 is LNHNV, CDR2 YYDKDF, per germline (reference sequence). CDR3: CATSRDGSGYTF. The CDR3 DNA follows: TGTGCCACCAGCAGAGATGGGAGCGGCTACACCTTC.

V is TRBV3-1 and J is TRBJ2-7, with 10 bases matching TRBD1. CDR3 length: 16 amino acids. CDR1 is LGHDT, CDR2 YNNKEL, per germline (reference sequence). Unmatched junction bases numbered 7, after V lost 0 bases and J lost 5 bases. CDR3: CASSQEGRQGAHEQYF. The CDR3, as DNA: TGTGCCAGCAGCCAAGAGGGGCGACAGGGGGCCCACGAGCAGTACTTC.

CDR3 sequence (DNA): TGTGCCAGCAGTTACGGACAGGGGACCTACGAGCAGTACTTC. It translates to CASSYGQGTYEQYF. The chain is built from TRBV2 and TRBJ2-7, with 9 bases aligning to TRBD1. CDR1 and CDR2 (germline): SNHLY, FYNNEI. The length of the CDR3 is 14 residues. V was clipped by 5 bases and J by 2 bases; unmatched bases: 4. Filled out from reference TRBV2 and TRBJ2-7, the complete variable domain reads EPEVTQTPSHQVTQMGQEVILRCVPISNHLYFYWYRQILGQKVEFLVSFYNNEISEKSEIFDDQFSVERPDGSNFTLKIRSTKLEDSAMYFCASSYGQGTYEQYFGPGTRLTVT.

The chain is built from TRBV15 and TRBJ2-7; 10 bases match TRBD1. CDR1 LNHNV and CDR2 YYDKDF come from the germline V gene (reference sequence). The CDR3 contains 15 residues. V was pared by 2 bases and J by 6 bases, with 7 bases of the junction left unmatched. DNA of the CDR3: TGTGCCACCAGCAGATACCGGGACAGGGGCGGCGAGCAGTACTTC. Its protein is CATSRYRDRGGEQYF. The whole variable domain, remainder taken from reference TRBV15 and TRBJ2-7, is DAMVIQNPRYQVTQFGKPVTLSCSQTLNHNVMYWYQQKSSQAPKLLFHYYDKDFNNEADTPDNFQSRRPNTSFCFLDIRSPGLGDTAMYLCATSRYRDRGGEQYFGPGTRLTVT.

The rearrangement joins TRBV27 to TRBJ2-5, with 8 bases lining up with TRBD1. There are 15 residues in the CDR3. J gave up 2 bases and V 3 bases, and 5 bases lay outside the gene matches. Germline assignment: CDR1 MNHEY and CDR2 SMNVEV (reference sequence). CDR3 region: CASSLGTGPQETQYF. CDR3 sequence (DNA): TGTGCCAGCAGTTTGGGGACAGGACCACAAGAGACCCAGTACTTC.

The gene calls are TRBV7-3 and TRBJ2-3; maybe TRBD1 (6 bases). The germline V and J ends were trimmed by 2 bases and 2 bases, with 20 bases remaining between them. Per germline, CDR1 SGHTA and CDR2 FQGTGA. The CDR3 covers 18 residues. The CDR3 nucleotides are TGTGCCAGCAGCTTAGCCTGGGGAACAGGGACGGACACAGATACGCAGTATTTT. Translation gives CASSLAWGTGTDTDTQYF.

This clonotype has a single count. The chain has TRBV7-9 and TRBJ2-7; D possibly corresponds to TRBD2 (5 bases). The V gene lost 5 bases and the J gene lost 8 bases, with 10 bases spanning the gap. The CDR3 is 11 residues long. Germline CDR1 SEHNR, CDR2 FQNEAQ (reference sequence). Here the CDR3 DNA reads TGTGCCAGCAGCCAAGTCGGGAAGCAGTACTTC. This translates into CASSQVGKQYF.

With respect to this clonotype: A junction end diverges from the germline sequence, so it may reflect a read error. The gene calls are TRBV4-2 and TRBJ2-1; TRBD2 aligns across 11 bases. The CDR3 consists of 13 residues. CDR1 and CDR2 from the germline V gene are LGHNA and YNFKEQ. DNA of the CDR3: TGTGCCAGCAGCCAGGGACTAGCGGTTGAGCAGTTCTTT. Translating gives CASSQGLAVEQFF.

This clonotype was seen at least ten times. The rearrangement links TRBV5-6 to TRBJ2-7; 9 bases fit TRBD1. V shed 3 bases and J 5 bases; nucleotides not matched to a gene: 6. This CDR3 contains 14 residues. Germline loops: CDR1 SGHDT, CDR2 YYEEEE. In DNA form, the CDR3 reads TGTGCCAGCAGCTGGGACAGGGCGGGGGACGAGCAGTACTTC. This encodes CASSWDRAGDEQYF.

The chain has TRBV10-3 and TRBJ1-1; 8 bases are shared with TRBD1. The germline CDR1 and CDR2 sequences are ENHRY and SYGVKD. Unmatched junction bases numbered 7, after V lost 7 bases and J lost 6 bases. This CDR3 has 13 amino acids. Written as DNA, the CDR3 is TGTGCCATCACCAAAGGACAGGGCGCTGAAGCTTTCTTT. The encoded protein is CAITKGQGAEAFF.

As regards this clonotype: A much larger clone differs from this one at a single base, so this may be a read error. The CDR3 reads CACSPRSGWEQFF. CDR3 nucleotide sequence: TGTGCCTGCAGCCCAAGGAGCGGGTGGGAGCAGTTCTTC. The V gene is TRBV7-3, the J gene TRBJ2-1; maybe TRBD2 (6 bases). The CDR3 spans 13 residues. Per germline, CDR1 SGHTA and CDR2 FQGTGA.

This clonotype has more than one count but fewer than ten. This chain joins TRBV10-2 and TRBJ1-4; TRBD1 matches 9 bases. CDR1 is WSHSY and CDR2 is SAAADI in the germline V gene. V lost 6 bases and J lost 3; bases outside the gene matches: 14. This CDR3 has 18 amino acids. CDR3 sequence reads: CASSQTGTGFSANEKLFF. CDR3 nucleotide sequence: TGCGCCAGCAGCCAAACCGGGACAGGGTTTAGCGCTAATGAAAAACTGTTTTTT.

This clonotype has a handful of counts. The chain carries TRBV6-5 and TRBJ1-5; TRBD1 matches 8 bases. V lost 4 bases and J lost 6; bases outside the gene matches: 5. Germline CDR1 and CDR2: MNHEY and SVGAGI. The CDR3 extends over 14 amino acids. For the CDR3, the DNA is TGTGCCAGCAGTTCCGGACAGGGAGGTCAGCCCCAGCATTTT. Protein sequence: CASSSGQGGQPQHF.

Notes on this clonotype: In this CDR3 the conserved last residue, phenylalanine or tryptophan, is missing, so a read error is likely. The DNA is left out, because the CDR3 cannot be placed on it with certainty; the CDR3 is given as TCRdb lists it. J is TRBJ2-1 and V is TRBV20-1; no check of the table's D call, TRBD1, against the DNA was made. A total of 18 residues make up the CDR3, ends included. Germline V gene sequence: CDR1 DFQATT, CDR2 SNEGSKA (reference sequence). The CDR3: CSARESEDRVSYGYTFGS.

The count of this clonotype is one. A junction boundary mismatches the germline segment, possibly from a read error. This rearrangement joins TRBV20-1 to TRBJ1-2; D remains unclear. Germline V gives CDR1 DFQATT, CDR2 SNEGSKA (reference sequence). The CDR3 is 16 amino acids. The CDR3 here is CSARDNMREGLEGCTF. The CDR3 nucleotides are TGCAGTGCCAGAGATAATATGCGAGAAGGACTCGAAGGCTGCACCTTC.

In this sample, this clonotype turned up many times. The rearrangement joins TRBV19 to TRBJ2-2; 9 positions match TRBD2. Trimming removed 7 bases from V and 4 bases from J; junction bases left unmatched: 16. The CDR3 totals 18 residues. Germline V gene data show CDR1 as LNHDA and CDR2 as SQIVND (reference sequence). The CDR3 DNA follows: TGTGCCAGTAACCCAAAAACATTAGCGGGAGTGGGCACCGGGGAGCTGTTTTTT. Protein product: CASNPKTLAGVGTGELFF. Drawing the rest from reference TRBV19 and TRBJ2-2, the complete variable domain is DGGITQSPKYLFRKEGQNVTLSCEQNLNHDAMYWYRQDPGQGLRLIYYSQIVNDFQKGDIAEGYSVSREKKESFPLTVTSAQKNPTAFYLCASNPKTLAGVGTGELFFGEGSRLTVL.